Below are 4 T cell receptor beta chains sequenced from a single sample in a study of blood T cell repertoires in COVID-19 (dated by TCRdb to about 2020). The receptor library was made with the immunoSEQ multiplex PCR assay. TCRdb limited this immuneACCESS table to in-frame rearrangements with V and J called. A share of clones is missing; checked studies link under half to unresolved V genes, and the rest is unexplained. This sample holds about 100,000 clones; approximately 87% were observed only once. Clones ranked in the top ten supply roughly 10% of the sample. The specimen sequenced was peripheral blood. The origin of the receptors is a woman aged 25-40 years with acute or convalescent COVID-19.

The V call is TRBV5-1, the J call TRBJ2-7; D possibly corresponds to TRBD1 (6 bases). The V end was cut by 0 bases, the J end by 6 bases, with 16 bases between. This CDR3 spans 15 amino acids. From germline, CDR1 is SGHRS and CDR2 YFSETQ. CDR3 DNA: TGCGCCAGCAGCTTGGGGAGGACAGCTCTTTTCGAGCAGTACTTC. Residues: CASSLGRTALFEQYF.

The chain uses TRBV2 and TRBJ1-4; D not certain. CDR3 length equals 14 residues. Germline V gives CDR1 SNHLY, CDR2 FYNNEI. Trimming cost V 6 bases and J 8 bases, with 16 bases left between them. Here the CDR3 reads CASSMTLLSEKLFF. CDR3 nucleotides: TGTGCCAGCAGCATGACTCTCCTTAGCGAAAAACTGTTTTTT. The whole variable domain, remainder taken from reference TRBV2 and TRBJ1-4, is EPEVTQTPSHQVTQMGQEVILRCVPISNHLYFYWYRQILGQKVEFLVSFYNNEISEKSEIFDDQFSVERPDGSNFTLKIRSTKLEDSAMYFCASSMTLLSEKLFFGSGTQLSVL.

The CDR3: CASSLARRGAGEQYF. DNA of the CDR3: TGTGCCAGCAGCTTAGCCCGCCGTGGGGCAGGCGAGCAGTACTTC. The rearrangement uses TRBV7-9 and TRBJ2-7, with TRBD1 as a possible D gene (5 bases). Deletions cut 0 bases from V and 6 bases from J, with 15 bases between. The CDR3 length is 15 residues. Germline lookup yields CDR1 SEHNR and CDR2 FQNEAQ (reference sequence).

The J gene is TRBJ1-1, the V gene TRBV6-1; 8 bases are shared with TRBD1. This CDR3 region has 15 residues. V trimming: 2 bases; J trimming: 1 base; junction bases outside the gene matches: 3. Germline V gives CDR1 MNHNS, CDR2 SASEGT. The CDR3 protein is CASSERTGRNTEAFF. The DNA for the CDR3 is TGTGCCAGCAGTGAAAGGACAGGGAGGAACACTGAAGCTTTCTTT.